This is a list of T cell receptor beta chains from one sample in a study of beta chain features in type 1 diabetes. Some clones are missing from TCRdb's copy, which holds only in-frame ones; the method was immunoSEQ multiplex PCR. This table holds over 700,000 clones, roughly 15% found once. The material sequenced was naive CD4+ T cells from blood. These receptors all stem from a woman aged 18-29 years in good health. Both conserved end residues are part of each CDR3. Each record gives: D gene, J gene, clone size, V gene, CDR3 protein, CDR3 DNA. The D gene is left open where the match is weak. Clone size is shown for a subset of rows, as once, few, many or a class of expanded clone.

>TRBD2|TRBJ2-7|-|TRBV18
CASSLGTSGISSYEQYF
TGTGCCAGCTCACTAGGGACTAGCGGTATCAGCTCCTACGAGCAGTACTTC
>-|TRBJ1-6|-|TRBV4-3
CASSTGLNSPLHF
TGCGCCAGCAGTACAGGGCTCAATTCACCCCTCCACTTT
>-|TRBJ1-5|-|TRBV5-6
CASRLVPIPSNQPQHF
TGTGCCAGCAGACTTGTCCCCATCCCCAGCAATCAGCCCCAGCATTTT
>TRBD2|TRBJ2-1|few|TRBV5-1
CASSLVLATPQYNEQFF
TGCGCCAGCAGCTTGGTACTAGCGACACCCCAATACAATGAGCAGTTCTTC
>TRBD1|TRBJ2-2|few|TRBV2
CASRGTENTGELFF
TGTGCCAGCAGGGGGACAGAAAACACCGGGGAGCTGTTTTTT
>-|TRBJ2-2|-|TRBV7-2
CASSFSFGELFF
TGTGCCAGCAGCTTTTCTTTCGGGGAGCTGTTTTTT
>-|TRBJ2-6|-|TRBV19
CASSIEFFGANVLTF
TGTGCCAGTAGTATTGAGTTTTTCGGGGCCAACGTCCTGACTTTC
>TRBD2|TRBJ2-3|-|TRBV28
CASSFTSGTDTQYF
TGTGCCAGCAGTTTTACTAGCGGCACAGATACGCAGTATTTT
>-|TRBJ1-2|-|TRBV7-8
CASSPNPGDGYTF
TGTGCCAGCAGCCCGAACCCAGGGGATGGCTACACCTTC
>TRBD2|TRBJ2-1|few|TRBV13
CASSFFGRPNNEQFF
TGTGCCAGCAGCTTTTTCGGGAGGCCGAACAATGAGCAGTTCTTC
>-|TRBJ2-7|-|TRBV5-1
CASSLDGPTAGEQYF
TGCGCCAGCAGCTTGGACGGACCCACGGCGGGCGAGCAGTACTTC
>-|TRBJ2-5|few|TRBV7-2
CASSLVHRPQETQYF
TGTGCCAGCAGCTTAGTTCATCGGCCCCAAGAGACCCAGTACTTC
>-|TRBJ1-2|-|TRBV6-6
CASIRGGLSDYGYTF
TGTGCCAGCATCAGGGGAGGACTAAGCGACTATGGCTACACCTTC
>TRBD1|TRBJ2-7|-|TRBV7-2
CASSFEKGAWYF
TGTGCCAGCAGCTTTGAAAAGGGGGCGTGGTACTTC
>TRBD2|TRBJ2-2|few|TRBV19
CASSTGVAGAVATGELFF
TGTGCCAGTAGTACTGGGGTAGCGGGAGCGGTGGCCACCGGGGAGCTGTTTTTT
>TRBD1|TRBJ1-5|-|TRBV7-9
CASSDRGDQPQHF
TGTGCCAGCAGCGACAGGGGAGATCAGCCCCAGCATTTT
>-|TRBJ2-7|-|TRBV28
CASSFGSWGFTYEQYF
TGTGCCAGCAGTTTTGGTTCCTGGGGATTTACCTACGAGCAGTACTTC
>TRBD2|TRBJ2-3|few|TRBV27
CASRTSVSTDTQYF
TGTGCCAGCAGGACTAGCGTAAGCACAGATACGCAGTATTTT
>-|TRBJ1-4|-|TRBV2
CASSEFPGEKLFF
TGTGCCAGCAGTGAGTTTCCCGGGGAAAAACTGTTTTTT
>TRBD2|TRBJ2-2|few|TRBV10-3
CATRAGRNTGELFF
TGTGCCACCCGAGCGGGAAGGAACACCGGGGAGCTGTTTTTT
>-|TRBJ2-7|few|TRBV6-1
CASRDPPYEQYF
TGTGCCAGCCGGGACCCTCCCTACGAGCAGTACTTC
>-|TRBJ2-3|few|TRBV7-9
CASSLTPGTDTQYF
TGTGCCAGCAGCTTAACTCCTGGCACAGATACGCAGTATTTT
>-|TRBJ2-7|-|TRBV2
CASSDQRAPSYEQYF
TGTGCCAGCAGTGATCAGCGGGCACCGTCCTACGAGCAGTACTTC
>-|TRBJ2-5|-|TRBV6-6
CASSYQGQQKETQYF
TGTGCCAGCAGTTACCAGGGACAACAAAAAGAGACCCAGTACTTC
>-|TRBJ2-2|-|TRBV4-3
CASSQVVGGRTGELFF
TGCGCCAGCAGCCAAGTGGTGGGGGGCCGCACCGGGGAGCTGTTTTTT
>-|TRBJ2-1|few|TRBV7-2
CASSFDRTYNEQFF
TGTGCCAGCAGCTTCGACAGGACATACAATGAGCAGTTCTTC
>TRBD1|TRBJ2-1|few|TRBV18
CASSPRDRGEQFF
TGTGCCAGCTCACCTCGGGACAGGGGAGAGCAGTTCTTC
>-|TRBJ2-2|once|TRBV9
CASSVEGSGSMTGELFF
TGTGCCAGCAGCGTAGAGGGGTCGGGCTCGATGACCGGGGAGCTGTTTTTT
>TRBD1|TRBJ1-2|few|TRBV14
CASSPGQYGYTF
TGTGCCAGCAGCCCGGGACAGTATGGCTACACCTTC
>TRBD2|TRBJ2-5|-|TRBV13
CASSLASGRAGETQYF
TGTGCCAGCAGCCTGGCTAGCGGGAGGGCGGGGGAGACCCAGTACTTC
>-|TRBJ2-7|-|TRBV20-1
CSARDTSEQYF
TGCAGTGCTAGAGATACGTCCGAGCAGTACTTC
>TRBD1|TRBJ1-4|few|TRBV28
CASSFGQVEKLFF
TGTGCCAGCAGTTTTGGACAGGTCGAAAAACTGTTTTTT
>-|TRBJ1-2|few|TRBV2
CASREAGYGYTF
TGTGCCAGCAGGGAGGCCGGCTATGGCTACACCTTC
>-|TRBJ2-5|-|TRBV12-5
CASAWTDSETQYF
TGTGCTAGTGCCTGGACAGACTCTGAGACCCAGTACTTC
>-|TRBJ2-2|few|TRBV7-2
CASSLQGPVGELFF
TGTGCCAGCAGCTTACAGGGTCCGGTCGGGGAGCTGTTTTTT
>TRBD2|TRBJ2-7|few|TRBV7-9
CARIRGLAGSHDYEQYF
TGTGCCAGGATAAGGGGACTAGCGGGGTCCCACGACTACGAGCAGTACTTC
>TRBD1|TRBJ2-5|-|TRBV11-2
CASSFTGGEETQYF
TGTGCCAGCAGCTTTACAGGGGGCGAAGAGACCCAGTACTTC
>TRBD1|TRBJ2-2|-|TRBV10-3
CAIRATGGAGTGELFF
TGTGCCATCAGGGCCACAGGGGGAGCGGGCACCGGGGAGCTGTTTTTT
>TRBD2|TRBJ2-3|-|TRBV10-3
CAIGGLAGDTDTQYF
TGTGCCATCGGGGGACTAGCGGGAGACACAGATACGCAGTATTTT
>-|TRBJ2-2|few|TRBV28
CASSLTDGRGANTGELFF
TGTGCCAGCAGTTTAACTGACGGGAGAGGCGCGAACACCGGGGAGCTGTTTTTT
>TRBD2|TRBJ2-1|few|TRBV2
CASSEPKIAGGWNEQFF
TGTGCCAGCAGTGAACCCAAGATAGCGGGAGGATGGAATGAGCAGTTCTTC
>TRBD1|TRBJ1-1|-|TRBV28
CASSFSGGTGKTEAFF
TGTGCCAGCAGTTTCTCAGGGGGTACGGGGAAAACTGAAGCTTTCTTT
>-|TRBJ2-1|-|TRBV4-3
CASSPVSGRKQFF
TGCGCCAGCAGCCCGGTATCAGGGAGGAAGCAGTTCTTC
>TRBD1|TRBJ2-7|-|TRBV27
CASSLSSPGQTYEQYF
TGTGCCAGCAGTTTATCATCTCCGGGACAGACTTACGAGCAGTACTTC
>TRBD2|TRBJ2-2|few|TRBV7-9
CASSLDGEGRTGELFF
TGTGCCAGCAGCTTGGATGGGGAGGGCCGGACCGGGGAGCTGTTTTTT
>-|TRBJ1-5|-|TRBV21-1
CASSKIFSRVRGRASNQPQHF
TGTGCCAGCAGCAAAATTTTTTCTAGGGTTCGTGGCAGGGCTTCCAATCAGCCCCAGCATTTT
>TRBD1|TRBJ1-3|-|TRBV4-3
CASSWDSDHTIYF
TGCGCCAGCAGCTGGGACAGTGATCACACCATATATTTT
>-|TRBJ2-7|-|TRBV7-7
CASSPRPTLGDEQYF
TGTGCTAGCAGCCCTCGGCCGACCCTAGGGGACGAGCAGTACTTC
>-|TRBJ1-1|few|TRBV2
CASRKDRYTEAFF
TGTGCCAGCAGGAAAGACAGGTACACTGAAGCTTTCTTT
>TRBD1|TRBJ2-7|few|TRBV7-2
CASSLGYRGTDYEQYF
TGTGCCAGCAGCTTAGGCTACAGGGGCACCGACTACGAGCAGTACTTC
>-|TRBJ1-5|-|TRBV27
CASGRDPHSNQPQHF
TGTGCCAGCGGACGCGATCCTCATAGCAATCAGCCCCAGCATTTT
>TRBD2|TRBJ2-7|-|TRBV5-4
CASSPVAGAAYEQYF
TGTGCCAGCAGCCCTGTAGCGGGAGCGGCCTACGAGCAGTACTTC
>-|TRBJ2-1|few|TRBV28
CASSEAGDKVEQFF
TGTGCCAGCAGTGAGGCAGGGGATAAGGTTGAGCAGTTCTTC
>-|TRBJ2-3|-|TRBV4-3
CASSQQIGPSTDTQYF
TGCGCCAGCAGCCAACAAATCGGTCCTAGCACAGATACGCAGTATTTT
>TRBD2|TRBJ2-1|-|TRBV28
CASSLIGTSGKWEQFF
TGTGCCAGCAGTTTAATAGGGACTAGCGGGAAATGGGAGCAGTTCTTC